The 29 T cell receptor beta chains listed next were all sequenced from one sample in a study of response to subunit inactivated influenza vaccine. TCRdb processed the RT-PCR reads anew with MiXCR; each CDR3 protein has one entry. The sample consists of around 570,000 distinct CDR3 sequences, about 11% of them appearing once. These same records also appear under a second study, on T cells expressing NK-cell markers. That study adds: 5'RACE template switching with UMIs generated TCR beta cDNA.

Source: PBMCs from blood, taken on the day of vaccination. The receptors shown here come from a man in his forties or fifties who received an inactivated influenza vaccine.

By its share, this clonotype is medium-sized (0.01 to 0.1%). The V and J genes are TRBV29-1 and TRBJ2-7; tentatively, D is TRBD1 or TRBD2 (5 bases each). The germline gives CDR1 SQVTM, CDR2 ANQGSEA. The CDR3 loop spans 11 amino acids. V lost 4 bases and J 9 bases, leaving 13 bases between the germline ends. Written as DNA, the CDR3 is TGCAGCGTTGGATCCAGGGAGACGCAGTACTTC. Protein: CSVGSRETQYF.

The chain employs TRBV5-1 and TRBJ2-1; 10 bases are a match to TRBD2. The CDR3 is 19 amino acids. The V gene end was trimmed by 0 bases and the J gene end by 0 bases; junction bases not matched to a gene: 9. Germline V gives CDR1 SGHRS, CDR2 YFSETQ. CDR3 sequence reads: CASSLVGTSASSSYNEQFF. The CDR3 DNA reads TGCGCCAGCAGCTTGGTCGGGACTAGCGCATCCTCCTCCTACAATGAGCAGTTCTTC.

This rearrangement joins TRBV14 to TRBJ2-1, with TRBD2 matching over 15 bases. Trimming removed 9 bases from V and 2 bases from J; junction bases left unmatched: 2. This CDR3 contains 15 residues. Germline V gives CDR1 SGHDN, CDR2 FVKESK. The CDR3 protein is CARGLAGGTYNEQFF. As DNA, the CDR3 is TGTGCCAGAGGACTAGCGGGGGGGACCTACAATGAGCAGTTCTTC.

The V call is TRBV28, the J call TRBJ1-5; no definite D call. Germline CDR1 is MDHEN and CDR2 is SYDVKM. Trimming shortened V by 5 bases and J by 5 bases, and 22 bases separated the two germline ends. CDR3 length: 17 residues. The CDR3 spells CASSPIPRTFSHQPQHF. The CDR3 DNA sequence: TGTGCCAGCAGTCCAATACCCCGGACCTTCTCTCATCAGCCCCAGCATTTT.

This clonotype appeared many times. The rearrangement joins TRBV4-3 to TRBJ2-1; D perhaps matches TRBD1 (6 bases). CDR3 length: 15 residues. Trimming removed 3 bases from V and 4 bases from J, with 13 bases in between. The germline gives CDR1 LGHNA, CDR2 YSLEER. The CDR3 nucleotides read TGCGCCAGCAGCCAGGGTCGAGGACAGTACAATGAGCAGTTCTTC. It yields the protein CASSQGRGQYNEQFF.

The chain is built from TRBV6-1 and TRBJ2-1; TRBD1 aligns across 7 bases. Germline V gene data show CDR1 as MNHNS and CDR2 as SASEGT. The V segment lost 5 bases and the J segment 4 bases; nucleotides outside the gene matches: 5. The CDR3 is 14 residues long. CDR3 DNA sequence: TGTGCCAGCAGTATAGGACAGGAGTACAATGAGCAGTTCTTC. It is translated as CASSIGQEYNEQFF.

This chain's CDR3 is CASSESPMTDTQYF. CDR3 DNA: TGTGCCAGCAGCGAAAGCCCGATGACAGATACGCAGTATTTT. The V call is TRBV9, the J call TRBJ2-3; the D is unclear. Deletions cut 3 bases from V and 3 bases from J, with 11 bases between. The CDR3 is 14 residues long. CDR1 is SGDLS and CDR2 is YYNGEE in the germline V gene.

This clonotype has more than one count but fewer than ten. The chain employs TRBV5-1 and TRBJ2-3; D perhaps matches TRBD2 (6 bases). Germline V gene data show CDR1 as SGHRS and CDR2 as YFSETQ. V was clipped by 0 bases and J by 8 bases, with 13 bases between them. CDR3 length: 14 amino acids. This chain's CDR3 is CASSLGERASTQYF. The DNA of the CDR3 is TGCGCCAGCAGCTTGGGGGAGCGGGCTAGTACGCAGTATTTT.

This clonotype was detected a few times. This chain uses TRBV29-1 with TRBJ2-3, with no clear D. Looked up from germline, CDR1 is SQVTM and CDR2 is ANQGSEA. CDR3 length: 12 amino acids. V lost 4 bases and J 1 base, leaving 6 bases between the germline ends. The CDR3 is CSVVRGTDTQYF. CDR3 coding DNA: TGCAGCGTTGTCCGGGGCACAGATACGCAGTATTTT.

This clonotype was found many times. The V and J genes are TRBV29-1 and TRBJ2-3; TRBD1 aligns across 12 bases. The CDR3 loop spans 16 amino acids. V lost 4 bases, J lost 3 bases, and 8 bases stayed unmatched. From germline, CDR1 is SQVTM and CDR2 ANQGSEA. CDR3 nucleotides: TGCAGCGTTGCTGGCGGGACAGGGGGCAGGACAGATACGCAGTATTTT. This translates into CSVAGGTGGRTDTQYF.

The chain employs TRBV20-1 and TRBJ2-5; 8 bases fit TRBD2. Germline CDR1 and CDR2: DFQATT and SNEGSKA (reference sequence). There are 16 residues in the CDR3. With V trimmed by 1 base and J by 5 bases, 12 bases remained unmatched. CDR3 nucleotide sequence: TGCAGTGCTAGAGTGCTCGCGGGAGGTGTATCCGAGACCCAGTACTTC. Translating gives CSARVLAGGVSETQYF.

The gene calls are TRBV29-1 and TRBJ2-2, with D maybe TRBD2 (6 bases). In germline, CDR1 is SQVTM, CDR2 ANQGSEA. There are 14 residues in the CDR3. The germline V and J ends were trimmed by 5 bases and 4 bases, with 14 bases remaining between them. CDR3 amino acids: CSVIRMGGTGELFF. The CDR3, as DNA: TGCAGCGTTATACGGATGGGAGGCACCGGGGAGCTGTTTTTT.

The V gene is TRBV6-2 or TRBV6-3, the J gene TRBJ2-7, with TRBD1 identical over 7 bases. The CDR3 is 14 residues long. Trimming cost V 10 bases and J 5 bases; bases outside gene matches: 14. The germline gives CDR1 MNHEY, CDR2 SVGEGT. The chain's CDR3 is CATTKRDSLNEQYF. In nucleotides, the CDR3 is TGTGCCACTACAAAAAGGGACAGTCTAAACGAGCAGTACTTC.

This clonotype was counted many times. The chain uses TRBV20-1 and TRBJ2-2; 7 bases line up with TRBD2. CDR1 and CDR2 from the germline V gene are DFQATT and SNEGSKA (reference sequence). The CDR3 consists of 18 residues. V shed 1 base and J 5 bases; nucleotides not matched to a gene: 16. The CDR3 protein is CSARAPKQAGVRTGELFF. CDR3 nucleotide sequence: TGCAGTGCTAGAGCCCCTAAACAGGCGGGAGTCCGTACCGGGGAGCTGTTTTTT.

The rearrangement uses TRBV4-2 and TRBJ1-5; D remains unclear. Germline V lookup: CDR1 LGHNA, CDR2 YNFKEQ. This CDR3 region has 13 residues. V was pared by 0 bases and J by 5 bases, with 5 bases between. Here the CDR3 DNA reads TGTGCCAGCAGCCAAGAGTTGTATCAGCCCCAGCATTTT. Translating it yields CASSQELYQPQHF.

This clonotype was counted at least ten times. This chain links TRBV12-3 or TRBV12-4 with TRBJ1-1, with 9 positions matching TRBD1. The CDR3 runs 16 residues. Germline trimming cut 5 bases from V and 3 bases from J; bases unmatched to any gene: 10. In nucleotides, the CDR3 is TGTGCCAGCAGTCCCGGGACAGGGTTAGCGTACACTGAAGCTTTCTTT. This encodes CASSPGTGLAYTEAFF.

This chain uses TRBV12-3 or TRBV12-4 with TRBJ1-1; 7 bases agree with TRBD1. Trimming cost V 4 bases and J 4 bases; bases outside gene matches: 9. This CDR3 is built from 15 residues. Written as DNA, the CDR3 is TGTGCCAGCAGTTCCCTTTCGGCAGGGGGCACTGAAGCTTTCTTT. Its protein is CASSSLSAGGTEAFF.

The gene calls are TRBV27 and TRBJ2-1; maybe TRBD2 (5 bases). The CDR3 length is 15 residues. The V and J ends lost 5 bases and 6 bases respectively, with 17 bases between them. Looked up from germline, CDR1 is MNHEY and CDR2 is SMNVEV (reference sequence). The DNA for the CDR3 is TGTGCCAGCAGTCCTCGGACTCGAACCAGCAATGAGCAGTTCTTC. Amino acid sequence: CASSPRTRTSNEQFF.

This clonotype was counted between two and nine times. The genes are TRBV28 and TRBJ2-7, with D uncertain. The CDR3 consists of 13 residues. Trimming took off 2 bases at V and 3 bases at J, with 8 bases between the two ends. Looked up from germline, CDR1 is MDHEN and CDR2 is SYDVKM. The CDR3 DNA reads as TGTGCCAGCAGTTTAACGACCCTCTACGAGCAGTACTTC. This gives the protein CASSLTTLYEQYF.

The rearrangement uses TRBV20-1 and TRBJ2-5, with a tentative D call TRBD1 (6 bases). Germline-derived CDR1 and CDR2 are DFQATT and SNEGSKA (reference sequence). Trimming removed 8 bases at V and 5 bases at J, with 15 bases between. The CDR3 length is 12 residues. The DNA of the CDR3 is TGCAGTCCCTCAGGGGAGCGGGAGACCCAGTACTTC. Residues: CSPSGERETQYF.

The V call is TRBV28, the J call TRBJ2-7, with 9 bases that match TRBD1. Germline CDR1 MDHEN, CDR2 SYDVKM. The length of the CDR3 is 14 residues. Trimming at V came to 6 bases and at J to 3 bases, leaving 6 bases not matched to a gene. CDR3 sequence: CASSEPTGGYEQYF. CDR3 nucleotide sequence: TGTGCCAGCAGCGAACCGACAGGGGGCTACGAGCAGTACTTC.

This chain uses TRBV7-2 with TRBJ2-6; no clear D gene. CDR3 length: 13 residues. Trimming left V 6 bases short and J 3 bases short, with 6 bases between. The germline V gene has CDR1 SGHTA and CDR2 FQGNSA. The CDR3: CASREGGANVLTF. CDR3 in DNA: TGTGCCAGCAGGGAAGGTGGGGCCAACGTCCTGACTTTC.

This clonotype was seen many times. The chain is built from TRBV15 and TRBJ1-1, with 9 bases that match TRBD1. The germline V gene has CDR1 LNHNV and CDR2 YYDKDF (reference sequence). The CDR3 extends over 20 amino acids. J was trimmed by 5 bases and V by 3 bases; bases with no gene match: 22. CDR3 residues: CATSSTHYSGQGQMRTEAFF. The CDR3 bases are TGTGCCACCAGCAGCACTCATTACTCGGGACAGGGTCAGATGAGGACTGAAGCTTTCTTT.

The J gene is TRBJ1-1, the V gene TRBV20-1, with TRBD1 matching 7 bases. This CDR3 is 13 amino acids long. With V trimmed by 0 bases and J by 7 bases, 5 bases remained unmatched. CDR1 and CDR2 (germline): DFQATT, SNEGSKA (reference sequence). CDR3 in DNA: TGCAGTGCTAGAGACCTACAGGGGCTTGAAGCTTTCTTT. It is translated as CSARDLQGLEAFF.

This clonotype was detected many times. The chain has TRBV11-2 and TRBJ2-1, with no clear D. Germline V gives CDR1 SGHAT, CDR2 FQNNGV. This CDR3 is built from 14 residues. The V gene lost 0 bases and the J gene lost 8 bases, with 11 bases spanning the gap. The CDR3 sequence is CASSLETLRDEQFF. The CDR3 nucleotides read TGTGCCAGCAGCTTAGAGACCCTTAGAGATGAGCAGTTCTTC.

The chain carries TRBV5-1 and TRBJ2-2, with TRBD1 matching 8 bases. The CDR3 consists of 13 residues. Trimming at V came to 7 bases and at J to 5 bases, leaving 4 bases not matched to a gene. From germline, CDR1 is SGHRS and CDR2 YFSETQ. The CDR3 spells CASGQGTTGELFF. The CDR3 region has the DNA TGCGCCAGCGGACAGGGCACGACCGGGGAGCTGTTTTTT. Full variable domain (remainder filled in from reference TRBV5-1 and TRBJ2-2): KAGVTQTPRYLIKTRGQQVTLSCSPISGHRSVSWYQQTPGQGLQFLFEYFSETQRNKGNFPGRFSGRQFSNSRSEMNVSTLELGDSALYLCASGQGTTGELFFGEGSRLTVL.

The V gene is TRBV20-1, the J gene TRBJ1-5; the D is unclear. Germline-derived CDR1 and CDR2 are DFQATT and SNEGSKA (reference sequence). The CDR3 totals 13 residues. V dropped 3 bases and J dropped 5 bases, with 11 bases sitting between them. The chain's CDR3 is CSASTPGDQPQHF. CDR3 nucleotide sequence: TGCAGTGCTAGTACTCCAGGTGATCAGCCCCAGCATTTT.

The chain uses TRBV7-2 and TRBJ2-7; D is uncertain. CDR1 is SGHTA and CDR2 is FQGNSA in the germline V gene. V was shortened by 5 bases and J by 2 bases, with 16 bases between the two germline ends. The CDR3 totals 15 residues. This chain's CDR3 is CASSPPLKPPYEQYF. The CDR3, as DNA: TGTGCCAGCAGCCCACCCCTTAAACCGCCCTACGAGCAGTACTTC.

The chain uses TRBV7-9 and TRBJ2-2, with 10 bases fitting TRBD2. The V segment lost 6 bases and the J segment 6 bases; nucleotides outside the gene matches: 7. The V gene's germline CDR1 is SEHNR and CDR2 FQNEAQ (reference sequence). The CDR3 totals 15 residues. The CDR3 DNA reads as TGTGCCAGCAGTACGGGACTAGCGAGATCCGGGGAGCTGTTTTTT. Amino acid sequence: CASSTGLARSGELFF.